This T cell receptor beta chain derives from a study of blood T cells in healthy people across ages. Combining a sample-barcoded 5' primer with a J-beta primer mix, a second PCR ran for roughly 7 to 12 cycles. MiXCR was run by TCRdb on the 5' RACE reads, yielding one entry per CDR3 protein. The sample has 710,000 or so distinct CDR3 sequences, about a third seen once; the top ten hold about 16%. The CDR3 contains 17 residues. Deletions cut 6 bases from V and 7 bases from J, with 27 bases between. Germline lookup yields CDR1 MDHEN and CDR2 SYDVKM. This clonotype was seen repeatedly, ten times or more. The TCR sequence derives from a woman aged 80 or over in good health. The sample consisted of blood. V and J are TRBV28 and TRBJ2-5, with D possibly TRBD2 on 5 matching bases. CDR3 bases: TGTGCCAGCAGACTTAGGAACCCGAAAACTCCTGGAGGGACCCAGTACTTC. Residues: CASRLRNPKTPGGTQYF. Variable domain in full (rest from reference TRBV28 and TRBJ2-5): DVKVTQSSRYLVKRTGEKVFLECVQDMDHENMFWYRQDPGLGLRLIYFSYDVKMKEKGDIPEGYSVSREKKERFSLILESASTNQTSMYLCASRLRNPKTPGGTQYFGPGTRLLVL.